This T cell receptor (beta chain) was found in a study of shared clonotypes between healthy human individuals (dated by TCRdb to the early 2020s). Broadly, across the study: The cohort comprised two women and a few men aged 18 to 49 years. For each donor, CD4 naive and CD4 memory were each run on three plates, CD8 naive on two plates, and CD8 memory on one plate. To estimate repertoire size and how much clonotypes are shared between individuals, the study performed deep sequencing of blood TCR repertoires from a few healthy adults. Libraries were prepared and TCR repertoires were sequenced by different laboratories using diverse techniques, in order to increase sequencing depth and limit assay-specific biases. Between about 0.94 and 10 billion PBMCs per donor were obtained by leukapheresis.

Using the deep immunoSEQ assay, TCR CDR3 regions were amplified from genomic DNA by multiplex PCR. Extracted genomic DNA from each cell subset was distributed evenly across all wells of several immunoSEQ 96-well plates, and each plate was treated as a replicate. For sorted subsets, around 200 ng genomic DNA, equal to 30,000 to 35,000 T cell genomes, was loaded into each replicate PCR. Purified libraries were quantified with a Qubit 3.0 fluorometer, sized on a Bioanalyzer 2100, and re-quantified with the KAPA Library Quantification kit. Each immunoSEQ 96-well plate was sequenced on its own single-read 150-cycle Illumina NextSeq 550 flow cell. Processing in the source paper ran as follows. The immunoSEQ output contained only junctional sequences without quality scores, so filtering could not match that applied to full-length reads. To assign V/J genes and CDR3, sequences were annotated using PyIR, a Python wrapper for IgBLAST v1.9, with IMGT germline references. Reads with weak V/J assignments (E-value above 1e-6), missing CDR3, stop codons, out-of-frame junctions, or ambiguous translated residues were removed. V3J clonotypes were defined as sequences sharing an identical inferred V gene, J gene, and CDR3 amino acid sequence. Percentage overlap between repertoires was computed as shared unique clonotypes divided by the size of the smaller repertoire. Three approaches were used to assess repertoire richness: RTK rarefaction, the Chao1 estimator, and Recon v2.1 estimates of unobserved clonotypes. Generation probabilities were computed with OLGA for all TCRbeta clonotypes obtained by the gDNA method from a handful of donors. TCRdb took over this immuneACCESS table, retaining in-frame rearrangements with V and J assigned. Such tables are incomplete; in checked studies, under half of the missing clones stem from an unresolved V gene, and the remainder is unexplained. The V and J calls and clone size come from that table; D and trimming were worked out from the DNA. The sample records millions of clones, approximately 93% of which are singletons. Jointly, the top ten make up 0.39% of the sample.

Broader findings and caveats from the paper: Sampling was restricted to blood, and TCR repertoires in tissue are likely to differ from TCR repertoires in blood. Naive subsets generally had larger estimated clonotype richness than memory subsets. Incomplete sequencing was indicated by rarefaction of sorted-subset datasets, despite the large sequencing depth. Pairwise subsampling led to the expectation that sequencing depth would affect the degree of clonotype sharing among donors. The small number of donors limited the genetic and exposure-history diversity represented. Clonotypes shared by all four sorted-subset donors showed higher generation probabilities than non-shared clonotypes. When a few donors were compared, the shared fraction of clonotypes was about 5% for naive CD4, around 4% for naive CD8, more than 2% for memory CD4, and approximately 0.4% for memory CD8.

Healthy HIV-negative adults with no recently reported acute infections or vaccinations were included as donors. Every donor was a Caucasian adult living in Nashville, Tennessee, USA. CD4+ T cells were enriched by magnetic negative selection, after which naive cells were positively selected on CD45RA and the negative fraction was taken as the memory subset. Blood was obtained by leukapheresis, after which PBMCs were separated by Ficoll-Histopaque density gradient centrifugation and cryopreserved in liquid nitrogen vapor phase. Purity and quantity of every magnetically sorted T cell population were checked by analytical flow cytometry. Genomic DNA was isolated from each sorted fraction and quantified by UV absorbance on a Nanodrop 2000c. Comments on this clone: No antigen is known for it. There are no base qualities to consult, and no much larger clone falls within one base. The sample carries other DNA sequences with the same CDR3.

This clonotype was obtained from a man aged 18-30 years in good health. Some clones in this sample may be carry-over from other donors' samples. Sample: naive CD4+ T cells from PBMCs. The sample's cell subset or site, from its label and the paper: CD45RA+ positively selected.

Here is the DNA: TGCGCCAGCAGCTTAACAGGTTCCTACAATGAGCAGTTCTTC. Translated, it reads CASSLTGSYNEQFF. Recombination joined TRBV5-1 with TRBJ2-1, and possibly TRBD1, on 5 matching bases. Reading the germline V gene gives CDR1 SGHRS and CDR2 YFSETQ. Taken from cysteine to phenylalanine, the CDR3 has 14 residues. Only CDR3 DNA is held: 42 bases, read in frame from base 1. V is shortened by 2 bases, J by 1 base, and the region joining them spans 7 bases. The full variable domain, completed from the reference TRBV5-1 and TRBJ2-1 proteins outside the CDR3, reads KAGVTQTPRYLIKTRGQQVTLSCSPISGHRSVSWYQQTPGQGLQFLFEYFSETQRNKGNFPGRFSGRQFSNSRSEMNVSTLELGDSALYLCASSLTGSYNEQFFGPGTRLTVL.